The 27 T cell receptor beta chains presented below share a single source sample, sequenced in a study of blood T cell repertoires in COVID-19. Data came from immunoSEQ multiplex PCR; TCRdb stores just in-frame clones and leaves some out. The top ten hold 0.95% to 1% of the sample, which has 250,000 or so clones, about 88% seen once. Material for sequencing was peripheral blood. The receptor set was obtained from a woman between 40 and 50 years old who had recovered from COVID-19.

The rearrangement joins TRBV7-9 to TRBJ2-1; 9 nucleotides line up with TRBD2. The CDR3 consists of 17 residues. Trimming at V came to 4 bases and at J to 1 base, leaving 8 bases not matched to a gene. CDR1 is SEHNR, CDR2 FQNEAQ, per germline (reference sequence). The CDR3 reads CASSSRGGLRSYNEQFF. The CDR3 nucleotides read TGTGCCAGCAGCTCGCGGGGGGGTCTCAGATCCTACAATGAGCAGTTCTTC.

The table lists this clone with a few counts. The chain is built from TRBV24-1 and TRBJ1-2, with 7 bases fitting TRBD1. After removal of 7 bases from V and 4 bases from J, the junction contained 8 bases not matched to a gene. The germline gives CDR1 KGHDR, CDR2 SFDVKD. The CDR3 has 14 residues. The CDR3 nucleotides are TGTGCCACCAGCAGGGGGGCCGGCGGCTATGGCTACACCTTC. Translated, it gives CATSRGAGGYGYTF.

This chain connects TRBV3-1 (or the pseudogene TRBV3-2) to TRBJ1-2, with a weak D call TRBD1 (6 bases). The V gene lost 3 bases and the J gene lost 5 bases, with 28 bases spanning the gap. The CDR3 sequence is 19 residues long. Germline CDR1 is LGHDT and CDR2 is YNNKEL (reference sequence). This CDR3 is CASSHKAGGKTERLYGYTF. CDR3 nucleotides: TGTGCCAGCAGCCACAAGGCGGGGGGCAAAACCGAGCGGTTATATGGCTACACCTTC.

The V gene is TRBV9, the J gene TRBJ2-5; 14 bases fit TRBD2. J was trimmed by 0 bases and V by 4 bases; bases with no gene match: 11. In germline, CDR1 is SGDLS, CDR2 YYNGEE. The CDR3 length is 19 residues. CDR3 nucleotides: TGTGCCAGCAGCTCCGGACTAGCGGGAGGCGGGGGGGACCAAGAGACCCAGTACTTC. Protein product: CASSSGLAGGGGDQETQYF.

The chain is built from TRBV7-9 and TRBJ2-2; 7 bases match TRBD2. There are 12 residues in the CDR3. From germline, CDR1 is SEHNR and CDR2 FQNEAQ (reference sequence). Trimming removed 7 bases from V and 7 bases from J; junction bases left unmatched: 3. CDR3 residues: CASKLAVGELFF. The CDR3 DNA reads TGTGCCAGCAAGCTAGCGGTCGGGGAGCTGTTTTTT. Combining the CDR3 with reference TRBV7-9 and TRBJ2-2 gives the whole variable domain DTGVSQNPRHKITKRGQNVTFRCDPISEHNRLYWYRQTLGQGPEFLTYFQNEAQLEKSRLLSDRFSAERPKGSFSTLEIQRTEQGDSAMYLCASKLAVGELFFGEGSRLTVL.

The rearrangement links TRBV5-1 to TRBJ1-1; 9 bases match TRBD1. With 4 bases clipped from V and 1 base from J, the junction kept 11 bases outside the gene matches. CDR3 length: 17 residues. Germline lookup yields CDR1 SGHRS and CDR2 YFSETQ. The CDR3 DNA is TGCGCCAGCAGCAAGGACAGGGGTTTCTATCGGAACACTGAAGCTTTCTTT. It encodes CASSKDRGFYRNTEAFF.

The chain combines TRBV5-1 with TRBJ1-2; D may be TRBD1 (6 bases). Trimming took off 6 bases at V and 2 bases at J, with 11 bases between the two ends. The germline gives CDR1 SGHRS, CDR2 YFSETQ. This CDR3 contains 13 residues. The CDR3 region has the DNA TGCGCCAGCATGGGGAGGGGGAACTATGGCTACACCTTC. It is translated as CASMGRGNYGYTF.

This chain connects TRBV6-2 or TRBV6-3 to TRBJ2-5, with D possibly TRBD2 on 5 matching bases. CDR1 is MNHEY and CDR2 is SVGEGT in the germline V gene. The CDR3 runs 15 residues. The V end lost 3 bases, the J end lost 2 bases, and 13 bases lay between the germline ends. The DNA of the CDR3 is TGTGCCAGCAGTTATCGGAGGCAGCAACAAGAGACCCAGTACTTC. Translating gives CASSYRRQQQETQYF.

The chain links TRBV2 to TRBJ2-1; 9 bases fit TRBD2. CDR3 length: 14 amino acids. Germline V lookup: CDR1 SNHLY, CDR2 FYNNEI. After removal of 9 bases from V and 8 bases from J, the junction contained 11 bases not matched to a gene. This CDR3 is CARRLAGVGDEQFF. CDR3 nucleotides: TGTGCCAGACGATTAGCGGGAGTGGGGGATGAGCAGTTCTTC.

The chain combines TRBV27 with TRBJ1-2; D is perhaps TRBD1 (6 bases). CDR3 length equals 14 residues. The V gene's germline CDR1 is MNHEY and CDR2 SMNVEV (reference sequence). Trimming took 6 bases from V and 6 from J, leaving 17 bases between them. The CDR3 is CASSPRGGAHGYTF. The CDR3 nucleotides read TGTGCCAGCAGCCCCCGTGGGGGGGCCCATGGCTACACCTTC.

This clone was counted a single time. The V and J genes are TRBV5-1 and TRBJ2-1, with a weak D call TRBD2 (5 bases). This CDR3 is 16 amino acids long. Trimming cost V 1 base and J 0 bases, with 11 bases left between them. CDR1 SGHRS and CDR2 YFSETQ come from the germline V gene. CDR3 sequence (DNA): TGCGCCAGCAGCTTGTCCGGGGATAGCTCCTACAATGAGCAGTTCTTC. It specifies CASSLSGDSSYNEQFF.

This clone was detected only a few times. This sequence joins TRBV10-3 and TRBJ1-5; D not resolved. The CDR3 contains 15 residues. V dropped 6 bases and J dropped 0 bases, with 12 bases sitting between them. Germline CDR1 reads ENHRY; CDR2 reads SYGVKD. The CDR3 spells CAIRATQNSNQPQHF. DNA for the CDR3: TGTGCCATCAGGGCGACACAGAATAGCAATCAGCCCCAGCATTTT.

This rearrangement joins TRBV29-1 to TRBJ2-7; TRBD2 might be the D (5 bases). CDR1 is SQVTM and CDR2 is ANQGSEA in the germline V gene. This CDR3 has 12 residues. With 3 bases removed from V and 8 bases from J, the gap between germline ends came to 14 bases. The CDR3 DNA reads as TGCAGCGTTGACGGCGGGTCTACGCAGCAGTACTTC. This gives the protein CSVDGGSTQQYF.

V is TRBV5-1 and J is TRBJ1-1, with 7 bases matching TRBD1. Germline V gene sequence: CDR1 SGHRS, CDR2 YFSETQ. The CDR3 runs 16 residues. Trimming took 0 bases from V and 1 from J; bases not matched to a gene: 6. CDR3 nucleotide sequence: TGCGCCAGCAGCTTGGCCCAGGGGGTGGGGAACACTGAAGCTTTCTTT. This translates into CASSLAQGVGNTEAFF.

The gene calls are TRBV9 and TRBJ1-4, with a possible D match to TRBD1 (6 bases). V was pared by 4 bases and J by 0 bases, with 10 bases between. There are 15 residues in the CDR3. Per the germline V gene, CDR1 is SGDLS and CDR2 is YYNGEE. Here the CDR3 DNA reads TGTGCCAGCAGCCCCCGGACAGCAACTAATGAAAAACTGTTTTTT. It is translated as CASSPRTATNEKLFF.

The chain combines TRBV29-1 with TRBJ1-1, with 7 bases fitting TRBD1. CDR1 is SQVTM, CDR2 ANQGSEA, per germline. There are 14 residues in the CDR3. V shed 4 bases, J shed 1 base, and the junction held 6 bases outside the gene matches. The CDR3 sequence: CSVGGDRKNTEAFF. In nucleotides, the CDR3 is TGCAGCGTTGGGGGGGACAGAAAGAACACTGAAGCTTTCTTT.

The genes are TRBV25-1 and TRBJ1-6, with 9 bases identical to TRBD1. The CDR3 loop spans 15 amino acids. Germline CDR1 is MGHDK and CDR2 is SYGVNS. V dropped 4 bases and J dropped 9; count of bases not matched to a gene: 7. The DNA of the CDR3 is TGTGCCAGCAGTGCCCGGGACAGGGCTGGTTCACCCCTCCACTTT. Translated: CASSARDRAGSPLHF.

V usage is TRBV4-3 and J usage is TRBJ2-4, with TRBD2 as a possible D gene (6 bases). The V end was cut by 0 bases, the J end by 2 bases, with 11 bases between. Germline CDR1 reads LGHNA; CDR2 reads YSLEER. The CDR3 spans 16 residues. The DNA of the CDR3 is TGCGCCAGCAGCCAAGACGCGGGGATCACCAAAAACATTCAGTACTTC. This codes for CASSQDAGITKNIQYF.

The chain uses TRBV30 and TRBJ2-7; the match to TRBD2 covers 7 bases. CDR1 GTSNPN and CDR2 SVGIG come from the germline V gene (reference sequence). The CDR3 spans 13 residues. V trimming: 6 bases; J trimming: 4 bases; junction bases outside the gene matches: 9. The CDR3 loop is CACREGRAYEQYF. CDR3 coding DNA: TGTGCCTGCCGAGAAGGGAGGGCTTACGAGCAGTACTTC.

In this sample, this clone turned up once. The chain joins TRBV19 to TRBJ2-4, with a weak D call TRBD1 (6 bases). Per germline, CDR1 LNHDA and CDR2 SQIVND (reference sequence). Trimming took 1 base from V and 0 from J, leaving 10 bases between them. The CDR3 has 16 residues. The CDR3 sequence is CASSIVGAGAKNIQYF. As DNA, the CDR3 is TGTGCCAGTAGTATAGTGGGGGCGGGAGCCAAAAACATTCAGTACTTC.

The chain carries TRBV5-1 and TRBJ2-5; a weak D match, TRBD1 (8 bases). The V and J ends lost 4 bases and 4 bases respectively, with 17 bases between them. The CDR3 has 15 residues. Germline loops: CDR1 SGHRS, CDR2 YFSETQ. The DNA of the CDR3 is TGCGCCAGCAGCCCCAGACAGGGGAGGGGAGAGACCCAGTACTTC. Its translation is CASSPRQGRGETQYF.

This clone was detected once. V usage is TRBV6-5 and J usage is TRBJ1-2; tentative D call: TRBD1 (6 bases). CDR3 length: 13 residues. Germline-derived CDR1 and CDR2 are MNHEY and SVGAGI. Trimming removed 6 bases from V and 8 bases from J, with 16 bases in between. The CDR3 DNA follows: TGTGCCAGCAGCCGAGGGGGTGCTGGGGGCTACACCTTC. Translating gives CASSRGGAGGYTF.

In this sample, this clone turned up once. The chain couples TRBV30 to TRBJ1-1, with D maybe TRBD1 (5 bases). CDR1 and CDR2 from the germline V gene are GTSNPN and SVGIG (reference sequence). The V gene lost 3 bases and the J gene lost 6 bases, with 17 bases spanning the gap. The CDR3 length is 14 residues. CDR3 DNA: TGTGCCTGGAGACCCGCCCGGGGGGGGGCTGAAGCTTTCTTT. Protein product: CAWRPARGGAEAFF.

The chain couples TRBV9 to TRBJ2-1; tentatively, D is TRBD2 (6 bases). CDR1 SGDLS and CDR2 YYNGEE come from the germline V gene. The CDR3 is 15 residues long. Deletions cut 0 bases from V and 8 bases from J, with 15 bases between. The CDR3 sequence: CASSVVGSGGDEQFF. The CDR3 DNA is TGTGCCAGCAGCGTAGTGGGGAGTGGCGGGGATGAGCAGTTCTTC.

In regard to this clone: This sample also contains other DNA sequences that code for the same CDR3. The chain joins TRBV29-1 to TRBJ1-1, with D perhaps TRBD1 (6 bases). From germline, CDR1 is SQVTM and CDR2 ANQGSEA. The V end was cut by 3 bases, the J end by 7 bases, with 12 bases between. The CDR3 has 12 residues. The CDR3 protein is CSVDRGAVEAFF. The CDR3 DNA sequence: TGCAGCGTTGATCGGGGGGCGGTTGAAGCTTTCTTT.

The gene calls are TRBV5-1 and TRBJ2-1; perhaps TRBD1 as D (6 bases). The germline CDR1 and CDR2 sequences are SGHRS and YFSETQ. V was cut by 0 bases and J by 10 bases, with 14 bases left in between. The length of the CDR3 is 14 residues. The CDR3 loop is CASSLARPGTEQFF. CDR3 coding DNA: TGCGCCAGCAGCTTGGCCCGCCCCGGGACAGAGCAGTTCTTC.

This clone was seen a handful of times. For the CDR3, the DNA is TGTGCCAGCAGAATCGGGGTGAATCAGCCCCAGCATTTT. Its protein is CASRIGVNQPQHF. The chain carries TRBV7-9 and TRBJ1-5, with D hard to call. The CDR3 sequence is 13 residues long. CDR1 SEHNR and CDR2 FQNEAQ come from the germline V gene (reference sequence). V lost 6 bases and J 4 bases, leaving 10 bases between the germline ends. Full variable domain (remainder filled in from reference TRBV7-9 and TRBJ1-5): DTGVSQNPRHKITKRGQNVTFRCDPISEHNRLYWYRQTLGQGPEFLTYFQNEAQLEKSRLLSDRFSAERPKGSFSTLEIQRTEQGDSAMYLCASRIGVNQPQHFGDGTRLSIL.